Below are 24 T cell receptor beta chains sequenced from a single sample in a study of CXCR3-negative and CXCR3-positive naive CD8 T cells. The authors made the TRB cDNA libraries by 5' RACE using UMI labels. TCRdb reworked the 5' RACE reads into one entry per CDR3 protein, no DNA. The sample has approximately 74,000 distinct CDR3 sequences. Sequenced material: naive CXCR3- CD8+ T cells from blood. Subset here: CD45RO-CCR7+CD27+CD95- naive CD8+ T cells lacking CXCR3 (TNR3-). The receptors come from a human donor in good health. Some clones in this sample may be carry-over from other donors' samples.

CDR3 amino acids: CASRPAGAGANVLTF. This chain uses TRBV5-4 with TRBJ2-6; TCRdb calls TRBD1, which cannot be checked without DNA. Germline V gene data show CDR1 as SGHNT and CDR2 as YYREEE (reference sequence). CDR3 size: 15 residues.

This sequence joins TRBV28 and TRBJ2-5. This CDR3 contains 13 residues. From germline, CDR1 is MDHEN and CDR2 SYDVKM. CDR3 sequence: CASNKEVQETQYF.

This chain uses TRBV7-9 with TRBJ1-1; TCRdb reports TRBD1, a call that lacks DNA to check it against. This CDR3 spans 13 amino acids. Germline values: CDR1 SEHNR, CDR2 FQNEAQ (reference sequence). The CDR3 reads CASSSQENTEAFF.

This chain connects TRBV7-9 to TRBJ2-7; the TRBD1 assignment by TCRdb is unverifiable without DNA. Germline assignment: CDR1 SEHNR and CDR2 FQNEAQ (reference sequence). The CDR3 extends over 17 amino acids. CDR3 amino acids: CASSFDLGDHLTYEQYF.

V usage is TRBV21-1 and J usage is TRBJ2-7; TCRdb's D gene call, TRBD2, goes unchecked for lack of DNA. TRBV21-1 represents a pseudogene. The CDR3 length is 16 residues. CDR3 protein: CASRIIAGDSYNEQYF.

This chain connects TRBV29-1 to TRBJ1-5; there is no DNA to check the TCRdb D call of TRBD1. Germline V CDR1 and CDR2: SQVTM, ANQGSEA. The CDR3 runs 14 residues. This CDR3 is CSVGGQGGNQPQHF.

The J gene is TRBJ2-7, the V gene TRBV29-1. This CDR3 has 12 amino acids. Germline-derived CDR1 and CDR2 are SQVTM and ANQGSEA. The CDR3 sequence: CSVDSTEHEQYF.

The V call is TRBV28, the J call TRBJ2-2. Germline values: CDR1 MDHEN, CDR2 SYDVKM. This CDR3 has 13 residues. CDR3 in amino acids: CASSLGFTGELFF.

The V gene is TRBV30, the J gene TRBJ1-6. CDR3 length: 14 residues. Looked up from germline, CDR1 is GTSNPN and CDR2 is SVGIG (reference sequence). CDR3 sequence: CAWSDSTEDSPLHF.

This chain uses TRBV7-9 with TRBJ2-7; TCRdb calls TRBD1, which cannot be checked without DNA. This CDR3 contains 15 residues. Germline loops: CDR1 SEHNR, CDR2 FQNEAQ (reference sequence). The CDR3 protein is CASSIPQGAGYEQYF.

The chain couples TRBV6-6 to TRBJ1-5. CDR1 and CDR2 from the germline V gene are MNHNY and SVGAGI (reference sequence). The CDR3 has 12 amino acids. The chain's CDR3 is CASSSGNQPQHF.

This rearrangement joins TRBV6-2 or TRBV6-3 to TRBJ2-3; TCRdb selects TRBD2, and the lack of DNA leaves this call unchecked. The V gene's germline CDR1 is MNHEY and CDR2 SVGEGT. The CDR3 is 15 amino acids. CDR3: CASSSSSGSTDTQYF.

This chain joins TRBV7-9 and TRBJ2-5. Germline V gene data show CDR1 as SEHNR and CDR2 as FQNEAQ (reference sequence). This CDR3 contains 13 residues. CDR3: CASSDGLQETQYF. The whole variable domain, remainder taken from reference TRBV7-9 and TRBJ2-5, is DTGVSQNPRHKITKRGQNVTFRCDPISEHNRLYWYRQTLGQGPEFLTYFQNEAQLEKSRLLSDRFSAERPKGSFSTLEIQRTEQGDSAMYLCASSDGLQETQYFGPGTRLLVL.

The rearrangement uses TRBV2 and TRBJ2-3. This CDR3 has 14 amino acids. Per germline, CDR1 SNHLY and CDR2 FYNNEI. CDR3 protein: CASSGVASTDTQYF.

The chain employs TRBV6-6 and TRBJ1-4. From germline, CDR1 is MNHNY and CDR2 SVGAGI (reference sequence). The length of the CDR3 is 17 residues. The CDR3 loop is CASSSPRNQGLNEKLFF.

This chain connects TRBV7-2 to TRBJ2-5; the TRBD1 assignment by TCRdb is unverifiable without DNA. The germline gives CDR1 SGHTA, CDR2 FQGNSA. The CDR3 contains 15 residues. The CDR3 here is CASSLRTGGRETQYF.

V and J are TRBV7-3 and TRBJ2-2; with no DNA, the TCRdb D assignment of TRBD1 cannot be verified. The germline V gene encodes CDR1 SGHTA and CDR2 FQGTGA. The CDR3 totals 14 residues. CDR3 sequence reads: CASSLPGTVGELFF.

The gene calls are TRBV28 and TRBJ2-2; TCRdb's D call of TRBD1 is untestable without DNA. CDR1 and CDR2 from the germline V gene are MDHEN and SYDVKM. The CDR3 covers 15 residues. The CDR3 loop reads CASSSTGGYTGELFF.

The genes are TRBV6-2 or TRBV6-3 and TRBJ2-7; there is no DNA to check the TCRdb D call of TRBD2. Germline CDR1 and CDR2: MNHEY and SVGEGT. This CDR3 spans 16 amino acids. The CDR3: CASSYPPGLAIYEQYF.

The rearrangement joins TRBV7-2 to TRBJ2-7; checking the TCRdb D call of TRBD2 is not possible without DNA. Germline V gene sequence: CDR1 SGHTA, CDR2 FQGNSA. The CDR3 extends over 18 amino acids. CDR3 sequence reads: CASSSQTSGRAFFYEQYF.

The rearrangement joins TRBV29-1 to TRBJ2-3; TCRdb's D gene call, TRBD2, goes unchecked for lack of DNA. CDR3 length: 18 residues. Looked up from germline, CDR1 is SQVTM and CDR2 is ANQGSEA. CDR3 amino acids: CSVPATGGLAIVTDTQYF.

V is TRBV27 and J is TRBJ2-7. The germline gives CDR1 MNHEY, CDR2 SMNVEV (reference sequence). CDR3 length: 14 amino acids. This CDR3 reads CASSLGGRFYEQYF.

V usage is TRBV12-3 or TRBV12-4 and J usage is TRBJ2-1; the D call from TCRdb, TRBD2, cannot be confirmed without DNA. The CDR3 spans 19 residues. This chain's CDR3 is CASSSPGLAGGSSYNEPFF.

The chain combines TRBV29-1 with TRBJ2-7; with no DNA, the TCRdb D assignment of TRBD1 cannot be verified. The CDR3 is 15 residues long. Germline loops: CDR1 SQVTM, CDR2 ANQGSEA. The CDR3 region is CSVESPFGLTDEQYF.